This T cell receptor (delta chain) was sequenced for a study of gamma-delta T cells after stem cell transplantation. CDR1 GEAIGNYY and CDR2 EKD come from the germline V gene. The CDR3 has 18 residues. TCRdb processed the RT-PCR reads again with the CATT caller. The data contain some 1,500 delta-chain clones, under 3% of them singletons. Notes on this clone: This likely traces to a read error, being one base from a far larger clone. This same CDR3 is encoded by further DNA sequences in the sample.

This chain links TRDV2 with TRDJ1; 10 bases line up with TRDD3. The sample consisted of gamma-delta T cells. This sequence originates from a human donor. It is not recorded whose cells these are; they may come from a transplant donor. The CDR3 here is CACDPISTGGLSTDKLIF. The CDR3 DNA follows: TGTGCCTGTGACCCAATCAGTACTGGGGGATTATCCACCGATAAACTCATCTTC.